The T cell receptor (beta chain) described here comes from a study of Ad26.COV2.S vaccination and SARS-CoV-2 variants. Clones were read by immunoSEQ multiplex PCR, and TCRdb kept only the in-frame ones, dropping some. The table lists around 300,000 clones, 86% of them singletons, with approximately 11% in the top ten. The germline gives CDR1 SGHTA, CDR2 FQGNSA. The CDR3 totals 11 residues. The V and J ends lost 5 bases and 9 bases respectively, with 11 bases between them. Treatment denoted: over 15 received Ad26.COV2.S at low or high dose, single or two shots; about 5 received placebo; per-sample allocation not given. Sampling happened 63 days after the first vaccine or placebo injection.

The gene calls are TRBV7-2 and TRBJ2-7; D perhaps matches TRBD2 (6 bases). This sequence was found in a person aged 18-60 years who received the Ad26.COV2.S COVID-19 vaccine or a placebo. The sequencing here drew on peripheral blood, taken in a trial of Ad26.COV2.S vaccine versus placebo. The CDR3, as DNA: TGTGCCAGCAGCCAACTAGCCGCGCAGTACTTC. Translation: CASSQLAAQYF.